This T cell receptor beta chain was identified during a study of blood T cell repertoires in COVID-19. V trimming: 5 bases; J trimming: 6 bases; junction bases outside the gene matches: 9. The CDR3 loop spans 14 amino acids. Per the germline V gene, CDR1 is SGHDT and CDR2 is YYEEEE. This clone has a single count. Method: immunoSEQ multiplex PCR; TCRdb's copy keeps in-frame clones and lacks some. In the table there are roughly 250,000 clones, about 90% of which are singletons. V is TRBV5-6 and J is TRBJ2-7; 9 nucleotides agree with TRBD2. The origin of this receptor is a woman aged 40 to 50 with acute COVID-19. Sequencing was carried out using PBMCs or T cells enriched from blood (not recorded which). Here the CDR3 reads CASSAGTSPLEQYF. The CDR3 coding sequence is TGTGCCAGCAGTGCCGGGACTAGCCCTCTCGAGCAGTACTTC.